The next 32 T cell receptor beta chains were all read from a single sample in a study of human T cells and chemical hapten exposure. The time point here: pre-sensitization, week 0. Treatment in this sample: therapeutic diphenylcyclopropenone sensitization with weekly scalp DPC. TCRdb re-called the RACE reads through MiXCR, storing one row per CDR3 protein. The data hold roughly 88,000 distinct CDR3 sequences, with around 10% observed a single time. Specimen: whole blood, collected in connection with sensitization to the hapten diphenylcyclopropenone (DPC). The receptors shown here come from a woman aged 40 to 50 with alopecia areata. Some clones in this sample may be carry-over from other donors' samples.

In this sample, this clonotype turned up many times. This rearrangement joins TRBV7-2 to TRBJ2-3; 10 nucleotides line up with TRBD2. Germline V CDR1 and CDR2: SGHTA, FQGNSA. V trimming: 5 bases; J trimming: 4 bases; junction bases outside the gene matches: 12. The CDR3 loop spans 17 amino acids. CDR3 sequence reads: CASSPRRASGGADTQYF. CDR3 nucleotides: TGTGCCAGCAGCCCCCGCCGGGCTAGCGGGGGTGCAGATACGCAGTATTTT.

At least ten counts were recorded for this clonotype. The chain uses TRBV13 and TRBJ2-7; 7 nucleotides match TRBD2. Germline V gene data show CDR1 as PRHDT and CDR2 as FYEKMQ (reference sequence). The CDR3 contains 13 residues. Trimming cost V 1 base and J 3 bases; bases outside gene matches: 0. The DNA of the CDR3 is TGTGCCAGCAGCTTAGAGCGGGGCTACGAGCAGTACTTC. It encodes CASSLERGYEQYF. Full variable domain (missing parts from reference TRBV13 and TRBJ2-7): AAGVIQSPRHLIKEKRETATLKCYPIPRHDTVYWYQQGPGQDPQFLISFYEKMQSDKGSIPDRFSAQQFSDYHSELNMSSLELGDSALYFCASSLERGYEQYFGPGTRLTVT.

This clonotype was found many times. The rearrangement links TRBV14 to TRBJ2-7, with TRBD2 as a possible D gene (5 bases). V gave up 1 base and J gave up 11 bases, with 9 bases separating them. This CDR3 contains 11 residues. The germline gives CDR1 SGHDN, CDR2 FVKESK. CDR3 protein: CASSQGEMEYF. The CDR3 DNA reads TGTGCCAGCAGCCAAGGGGAGATGGAGTACTTC.

This clonotype was counted between two and nine times. The genes are TRBV12-3 or TRBV12-4 and TRBJ2-3; D gene unclear. V was trimmed by 7 bases and J by 4 bases, leaving 12 bases between them. The CDR3 runs to 13 residues. This chain's CDR3 is CASTFLGSDTQYF. DNA for the CDR3: TGTGCCAGCACCTTCTTAGGGTCAGATACGCAGTATTTT.

This clonotype was seen only a few times. The chain carries TRBV11-2 and TRBJ2-2; no firm D call. The CDR3 covers 17 residues. V was cut by 1 base and J by 0 bases, with 12 bases left in between. Germline loops: CDR1 SGHAT, CDR2 FQNNGV. The CDR3, as DNA: TGTGCCAGCAGCTTAGGATTGTGGAACGCGAACACCGGGGAGCTGTTTTTT. Protein product: CASSLGLWNANTGELFF.

The V gene is TRBV7-9, the J gene TRBJ2-7, with D possibly being TRBD1 or TRBD2 (6 bases each). The CDR3 is 15 amino acids. Germline V gene data show CDR1 as SEHNR and CDR2 as FQNEAQ (reference sequence). V shed 1 base and J shed 9 bases, with 19 bases lying between them. In nucleotides, the CDR3 is TGTGCCAGCAGCTTAGAAGCCCCTCTACAGGGAGGGCAGTACTTC. This sequence encodes CASSLEAPLQGGQYF.

The sample holds many counts of this clonotype. V usage is TRBV5-1 and J usage is TRBJ1-1; the D gene is possibly TRBD1 (6 bases). Germline V gene lookup returns CDR1 SGHRS and CDR2 YFSETQ. V was trimmed by 0 bases and J by 2 bases, leaving 11 bases between them. The CDR3 loop spans 15 amino acids. CDR3 protein: CASSLEGHGNTEAFF. The CDR3 DNA reads TGCGCCAGCAGCTTGGAGGGACATGGAAACACTGAAGCTTTCTTT.

This CDR3 is CASTSTGSSYEQYF. The CDR3 DNA reads TGTGCCAGCACCTCGACAGGGAGCTCCTACGAGCAGTACTTC. V gene TRBV6-5 combines with J gene TRBJ2-7; 7 nucleotides match TRBD1. This CDR3 is built from 14 residues. CDR1 MNHEY and CDR2 SVGAGI come from the germline V gene. Trimming took 7 bases from V and 0 from J; bases not matched to a gene: 6.

The chain has TRBV5-6 and TRBJ1-2, with 12 bases fitting TRBD1. Trimming removed 4 bases from V and 5 bases from J; junction bases left unmatched: 12. The V gene's germline CDR1 is SGHDT and CDR2 YYEEEE. The CDR3 runs to 17 residues. This CDR3 is CASSPGTGGSYWYGYTF. DNA of the CDR3: TGTGCCAGCAGCCCCGGGACAGGGGGCAGCTATTGGTATGGCTACACCTTC.

This clonotype has a handful of counts. The chain couples TRBV10-3 to TRBJ1-1; TRBD1 agrees at 9 bases. The germline V gene has CDR1 ENHRY and CDR2 SYGVKD. The CDR3 length is 15 residues. The V gene end was trimmed by 5 bases and the J gene end by 5 bases; junction bases not matched to a gene: 9. The DNA of the CDR3 is TGTGCCATCAGTACCACGGGACAGGGCGAAACTGAAGCTTTCTTT. It codes for CAISTTGQGETEAFF.

This clonotype was seen repeatedly, ten times or more. The chain employs TRBV20-1 and TRBJ2-1, with TRBD2 matching 9 bases. Unmatched junction bases numbered 9, after V lost 6 bases and J lost 6 bases. The CDR3 is 14 residues long. The germline gives CDR1 DFQATT, CDR2 SNEGSKA (reference sequence). This chain's CDR3 is CSAPAGGGTNEQFF. The CDR3 nucleotides read TGCAGTGCCCCAGCGGGGGGCGGCACCAATGAGCAGTTCTTC.

The V and J genes are TRBV5-1 and TRBJ2-7, with D possibly matching TRBD2 (7 bases). Trimming took 4 bases from V and 6 from J, leaving 17 bases between them. The CDR3 is made up of 14 amino acids. CDR1 and CDR2 from the germline V gene are SGHRS and YFSETQ. The CDR3 is CASSPGTGGSEQYF. For the CDR3, the DNA is TGCGCCAGCAGCCCGGGGACGGGGGGCTCCGAGCAGTACTTC.

This clonotype showed up many times. The junction departs from the called germline gene at one end, perhaps through a read error. The DNA of the CDR3 is TGCGCCAGCAGCCAAGGAAACGAAGGTTGGGATCTAGGATTT. The encoded protein is CASSQGNEGWDLGF. This chain joins TRBV4-1 and TRBJ1-1; D gene ambiguous. CDR1 is MGHRA and CDR2 is YSYEKL in the germline V gene. This CDR3 region has 14 residues.

Of note for this clonotype: Given a much more abundant clone one base away, this may be a read error. V gene TRBV27 combines with J gene TRBJ2-7, with TRBD1 matching over 7 bases. This CDR3 is built from 16 residues. Germline loops: CDR1 MNHEY, CDR2 SMNVEV (reference sequence). The CDR3 here is CASSLNQGVRGYGQYF. CDR3 DNA: TGTGCCAGCAGTTTAAATCAGGGGGTCAGGGGCTACGGGCAGTACTTC.

The V gene is TRBV12-3 or TRBV12-4, the J gene TRBJ2-1; 7 positions match TRBD2. With 1 base clipped from V and 15 bases from J, the junction kept 3 bases outside the gene matches. CDR3 length: 11 residues. The CDR3 nucleotides read TGTGCCAGCAGTTTAGGACTAGCCCTGTTCTTC. It yields the protein CASSLGLALFF.

This clonotype was picked up many times. V and J are TRBV3-1 and TRBJ1-5; unclear D gene. Trimming pared 1 base from V and 7 bases from J, leaving 5 bases between. The CDR3 is 12 residues long. The germline gives CDR1 LGHDT, CDR2 YNNKEL (reference sequence). The CDR3 reads CASSQGTQPQHF. The CDR3 nucleotides are TGTGCCAGCAGCCAAGGAACGCAGCCCCAGCATTTT.

This clonotype came up once. The chain employs TRBV28 and TRBJ1-6; 9 bases match TRBD1. This CDR3 contains 16 residues. J lost 12 bases, V lost 5 bases, and 14 bases had no gene match. Per the germline V gene, CDR1 is MDHEN and CDR2 is SYDVKM. The CDR3 is CASSPARDRVVIPLHF. In nucleotides, the CDR3 is TGTGCCAGCAGTCCCGCCCGGGACAGGGTTGTGATACCCCTCCACTTT.

This clonotype was detected many times. The genes are TRBV7-2 and TRBJ2-1, with D perhaps matching TRBD1 or TRBD2 (6 bases each). The V and J ends lost 8 bases and 7 bases respectively, with 27 bases between them. This CDR3 contains 17 residues. CDR1 SGHTA and CDR2 FQGNSA come from the germline V gene. The CDR3 sequence is CASAPLVLAWGQNEQFF. The CDR3 DNA follows: TGTGCCAGCGCCCCCCTGGTTCTAGCGTGGGGGCAAAATGAGCAGTTCTTC.

In its sample, this clonotype was seen a few times. The gene calls are TRBV4-2 and TRBJ1-2; TRBD1 matches 11 bases. Per germline, CDR1 LGHNA and CDR2 YNFKEQ. CDR3 length: 14 amino acids. The V and J ends lost 2 bases and 7 bases, in that order; junction bases with no gene match: 3. Written as DNA, the CDR3 is TGTGCCAGCAGCCAAACCGGGACAGGGGGTGGCTACACCTTC. Translation: CASSQTGTGGGYTF.

This clonotype was picked up many times. The CDR3 is CASNPTRTGGGYTF. In nucleotides, the CDR3 is TGTGCCAGCAACCCAACACGGACAGGGGGCGGCTACACCTTC. The V call is TRBV12-3 or TRBV12-4, the J call TRBJ1-2, with 11 bases identical to TRBD1. This CDR3 region has 14 residues. J was trimmed by 8 bases and V by 7 bases; bases with no gene match: 9.

The chain couples TRBV5-1 to TRBJ2-7; unclear D gene. The V gene lost 0 bases and the J gene lost 6 bases, with 10 bases spanning the gap. CDR1 is SGHRS, CDR2 YFSETQ, per germline. The CDR3 totals 13 residues. The CDR3, as DNA: TGCGCCAGCAGCTTGGCCTCCCCCTCCGAGCAGTACTTC. This translates into CASSLASPSEQYF.

The sample holds a few counts of this clonotype. The chain uses TRBV7-2 and TRBJ2-5, with TRBD1 identical over 9 bases. Germline CDR1 SGHTA, CDR2 FQGNSA. The V segment lost 5 bases and the J segment 4 bases; nucleotides outside the gene matches: 8. The CDR3 spans 15 residues. CDR3 region: CASSRTGQGRETQYF. As DNA, the CDR3 is TGTGCCAGCAGCCGAACAGGACAGGGGAGAGAGACCCAGTACTTC.

This clonotype was counted a few times. The V and J genes are TRBV6-5 and TRBJ1-2; D uncertain. This CDR3 has 15 amino acids. The V end lost 3 bases, the J end lost 2 bases, and 13 bases lay between the germline ends. The V gene's germline CDR1 is MNHEY and CDR2 SVGAGI. CDR3 bases: TGTGCCAGCAGTTATTTCGCCAGACGAAACTATGGCTACACCTTC. Its translation is CASSYFARRNYGYTF.

This clonotype was seen more than once but under ten times. The CDR3 here is CASSFGTVSNSPLHF. The CDR3 region has the DNA TGCGCCAGCAGCTTTGGGACAGTCTCAAATTCACCCCTCCACTTT. This chain joins TRBV5-1 and TRBJ1-6, with 7 bases identical to TRBD1. The CDR3 has 15 residues. Germline CDR1 SGHRS, CDR2 YFSETQ. V shed 2 bases, J shed 7 bases, and the junction held 6 bases outside the gene matches.

This clonotype was seen many times. J is TRBJ1-4 and V is TRBV6-5, with D possibly TRBD1 on 5 matching bases. The CDR3 contains 14 residues. CDR1 is MNHEY and CDR2 is SVGAGI in the germline V gene. V lost 6 bases, J lost 7 bases, and 15 bases lay in between. CDR3 in DNA: TGTGCCAGCAGCCGGACGACAGACCCTGAAAAACTGTTTTTT. Encoded protein: CASSRTTDPEKLFF.

This chain connects TRBV12-3 or TRBV12-4 to TRBJ2-5, with 7 bases aligning to TRBD1. There are 16 residues in the CDR3. With V trimmed by 5 bases and J by 5 bases, 14 bases remained unmatched. In DNA, the CDR3 is TGTGCCAGCAGTCATCCCGATCGGACAGGAAAGGAGACCCAGTACTTC. Translation: CASSHPDRTGKETQYF.

This clonotype was picked up many times. This sequence joins TRBV29-1 and TRBJ2-1; tentatively, D is TRBD1 or TRBD2 (5 bases each). The germline gives CDR1 SQVTM, CDR2 ANQGSEA. This CDR3 has 12 residues. Between the trimmed V and J ends, which lost 3 bases and 7 bases, there was a span of 10 bases. This CDR3 is CSVDSGANEQFF. The CDR3 coding sequence is TGCAGCGTTGACTCCGGGGCGAATGAGCAGTTCTTC.

This clonotype was detected many times. The chain recombines TRBV4-3 with TRBJ1-1; D gene ambiguous. The CDR3 is 14 residues long. Germline assignment: CDR1 LGHNA and CDR2 YSLEER. V gave up 0 bases and J gave up 6 bases, with 11 bases separating them. The chain's CDR3 is CASSQEPGRAEAFF. DNA of the CDR3: TGCGCCAGCAGCCAAGAACCCGGGCGGGCTGAAGCTTTCTTT.

This clonotype showed up just a few times. The chain combines TRBV6-2 or TRBV6-3 with TRBJ2-1; no definite D call. Germline V gene sequence: CDR1 MNHEY, CDR2 SVGEGT. The CDR3 is 13 residues long. Trimming took 4 bases from V and 12 from J, leaving 16 bases between them. The CDR3 DNA is TGTGCCAGCAGTTCCATCAAGGAGATGGGGCAGTTCTTC. Residues: CASSSIKEMGQFF.

This clonotype was picked up many times. V is TRBV5-1 and J is TRBJ2-1, with 8 nucleotides matching TRBD2. The CDR3 runs 16 residues. With V trimmed by 3 bases and J by 0 bases, 5 bases remained unmatched. Per the germline V gene, CDR1 is SGHRS and CDR2 is YFSETQ. The chain's CDR3 is CASSSDRGGSYNEQFF. CDR3 sequence (DNA): TGCGCCAGCAGCTCCGACCGGGGGGGCTCCTACAATGAGCAGTTCTTC.

This clonotype was picked up a small number of times. The chain employs TRBV20-1 and TRBJ1-5, with a tentative D call TRBD1 (5 bases). The CDR3 has 15 residues. In germline, CDR1 is DFQATT, CDR2 SNEGSKA (reference sequence). The V end was cut by 3 bases, the J end by 1 base, with 13 bases between. Here the CDR3 DNA reads TGCAGTGCTAGGGGGGTGGGCATGAGCAATCAGCCCCAGCATTTT. It yields the protein CSARGVGMSNQPQHF.

The CDR3 loop is CSARQGAGNQPQHF. CDR3 in DNA: TGCAGTGCTAGACAGGGGGCTGGCAATCAGCCCCAGCATTTT. The chain uses TRBV20-1 and TRBJ1-5; TRBD1 matches at 8 bases. The CDR3 is 14 amino acids. Losses at the gene ends were 2 bases for V and 2 bases for J; bases not matched to a gene: 2. The germline gives CDR1 DFQATT, CDR2 SNEGSKA (reference sequence).